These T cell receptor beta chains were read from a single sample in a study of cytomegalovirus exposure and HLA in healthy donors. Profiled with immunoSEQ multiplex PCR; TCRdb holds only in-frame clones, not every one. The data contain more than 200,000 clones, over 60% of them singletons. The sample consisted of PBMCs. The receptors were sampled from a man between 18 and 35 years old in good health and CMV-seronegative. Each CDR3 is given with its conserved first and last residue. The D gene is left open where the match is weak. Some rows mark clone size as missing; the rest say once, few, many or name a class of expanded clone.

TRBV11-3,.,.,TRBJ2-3,TGTGCCAGCAGCTTAGAGTACAATACGCAGTATTTT,CASSLEYNTQYF
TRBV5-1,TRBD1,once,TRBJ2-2,TGCGCCAGCAGCTTGGACCAGGGGGCGACCGGGGAGCTGTTTTTT,CASSLDQGATGELFF
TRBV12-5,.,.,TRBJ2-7,TGTGCTAGTGGTTTGTACCAAGCAGGCCTCTACGAGGGGTACTTC,CASGLYQAGLYEGYF
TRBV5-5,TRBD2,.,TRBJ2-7,TGTGCCAGCAGCCGGGAGGGGGACGAGCAGTACTTC,CASSREGDEQYF
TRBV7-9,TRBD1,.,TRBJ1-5,TGTGCCAGCAGCTCCGGGACAGGGGTCGATAGTCAGCCCCAGCATTTT,CASSSGTGVDSQPQHF
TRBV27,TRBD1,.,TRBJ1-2,TGTGCCAGCAGTTTATACAGGACAGGCTATGGCTACACCTTC,CASSLYRTGYGYTF
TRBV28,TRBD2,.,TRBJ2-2,TGTGCAAGCGGGGCGACCGGGGAGCTGTTTTTT,CASGATGELFF
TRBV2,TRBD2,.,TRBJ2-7,TGTGCCAGCAGTGATCGGGGACTATTTTACGAGCAGTACTTC,CASSDRGLFYEQYF
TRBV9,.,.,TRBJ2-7,TGTGCCAGCAGCGTAGGGGCGGAGGGTCCCTACGAGCAGTACTTC,CASSVGAEGPYEQYF
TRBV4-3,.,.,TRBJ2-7,TGCGCCAGCAGCAAAGGGGGTAGACAGGCGGCCTACGAGCAGTACTTC,CASSKGGRQAAYEQYF
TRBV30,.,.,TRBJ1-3,TGTGCCTGGGAGATTGACTCTGGAAACACCATATATTTT,CAWEIDSGNTIYF
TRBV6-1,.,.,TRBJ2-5,TGTGCCAGCAGTGATGGGGGGTCAGGGATCGAGACCCAGTACTTC,CASSDGGSGIETQYF
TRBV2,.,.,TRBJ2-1,TGTGCCAGCAGTGAAGCCCTAGCCGGATACAATGAGCAGTTCTTC,CASSEALAGYNEQFF
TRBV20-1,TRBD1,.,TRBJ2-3,TGCAGTGCCCCCAGGGGGGATACGCAGTATTTT,CSAPRGDTQYF
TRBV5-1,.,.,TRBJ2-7,TGCGCCAGCAGCCCCCCAGGGGCCACCCACGAGCAGTACTTC,CASSPPGATHEQYF
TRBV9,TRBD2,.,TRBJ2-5,TGTGCCAGCAGCGTAGAGCGGGGACTCCGGGAGACCCAGTACTTC,CASSVERGLRETQYF
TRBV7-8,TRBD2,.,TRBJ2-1,TGTGCCAGCAGCTTAGCGCTAGCGGGAGTAAGTGAGCAGTTCTTC,CASSLALAGVSEQFF
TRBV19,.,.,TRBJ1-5,TGTGCCAGTAGTACCACCGGCGGGGCCGAAGGCAATCAGCCCCAGCATTTT,CASSTTGGAEGNQPQHF
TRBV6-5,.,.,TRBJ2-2,TGTGCCAGCAGTCGGAGGGACACCGGGGAGCTGTTTTTT,CASSRRDTGELFF
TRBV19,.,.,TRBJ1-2,TGTGCCAGTAGGACTCACAGGGTAGAGGACTATGGCTACACCTTC,CASRTHRVEDYGYTF
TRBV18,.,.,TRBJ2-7,TGTGCCAGCTCACCACAGGGGGCCTACGAGCAGTACTTC,CASSPQGAYEQYF
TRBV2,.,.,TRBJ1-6,TGTGCCAGCAGTGACGGCCAGGGGAATTCACCCCTCCACTTT,CASSDGQGNSPLHF
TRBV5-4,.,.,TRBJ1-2,TGTGCCAGCAGCTTTAGGGAGGGGGATGGCTACACCTTC,CASSFREGDGYTF
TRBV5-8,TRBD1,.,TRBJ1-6,TGTGCCAGCAGCCGACAGGGGTCAACCCTCCACTTT,CASSRQGSTLHF
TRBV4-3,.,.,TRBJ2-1,TGCGCCAGCAGCCAAGGGCTGGCTAATGAGCAGTTCTTC,CASSQGLANEQFF
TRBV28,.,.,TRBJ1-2,TGTGCCAGCAGTTTATCCGCAAATTCGGCGGACTATGGCTACACCTTC,CASSLSANSADYGYTF
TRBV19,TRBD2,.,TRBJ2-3,TGTGCCGCCGGGAGGGATTCGATCACAGATACGCAGTATTTT,CAAGRDSITDTQYF
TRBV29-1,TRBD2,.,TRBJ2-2,TGCAGCGTTGCTACGTTGGCGGGAGACACCGGGGAGCTGTTTTTT,CSVATLAGDTGELFF
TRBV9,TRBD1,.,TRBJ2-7,TGTGCCAGCAGCGGAGGGACAGGGGGCGTTGACGAGCAGTACTTC,CASSGGTGGVDEQYF
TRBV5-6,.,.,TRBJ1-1,TGTGCCAGCAGTCTGACAGAGTCAATGAACACTGAAGCTTTCTTT,CASSLTESMNTEAFF
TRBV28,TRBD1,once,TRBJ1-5,TGTGCCAGCAGCTCCGGACAGGGCAATCAGCCCCAGCATTTT,CASSSGQGNQPQHF